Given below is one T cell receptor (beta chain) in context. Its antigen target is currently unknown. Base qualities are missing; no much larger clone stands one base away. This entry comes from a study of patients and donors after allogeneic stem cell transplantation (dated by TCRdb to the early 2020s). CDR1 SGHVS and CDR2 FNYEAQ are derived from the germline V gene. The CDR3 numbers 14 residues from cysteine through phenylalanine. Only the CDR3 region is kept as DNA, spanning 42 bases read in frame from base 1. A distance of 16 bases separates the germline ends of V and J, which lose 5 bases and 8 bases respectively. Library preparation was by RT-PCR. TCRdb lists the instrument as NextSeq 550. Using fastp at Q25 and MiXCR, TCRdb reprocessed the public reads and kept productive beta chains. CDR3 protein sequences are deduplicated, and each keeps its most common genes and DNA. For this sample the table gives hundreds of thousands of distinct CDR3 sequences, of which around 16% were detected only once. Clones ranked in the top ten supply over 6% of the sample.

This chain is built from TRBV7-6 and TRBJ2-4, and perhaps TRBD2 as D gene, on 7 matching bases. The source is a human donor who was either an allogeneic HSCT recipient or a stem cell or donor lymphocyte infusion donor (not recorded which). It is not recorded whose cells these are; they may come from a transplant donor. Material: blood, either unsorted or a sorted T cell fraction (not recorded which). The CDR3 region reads CASSPGGGGDIQYF. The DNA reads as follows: TGTGCCAGCAGCCCCGGTGGAGGGGGGGACATTCAGTACTTC. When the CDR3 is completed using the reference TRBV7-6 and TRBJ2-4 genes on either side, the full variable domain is GAGVSQSPRYKVTKRGQDVALRCDPISGHVSLYWYRQALGQGPEFLTYFNYEAQQDKSGLPNDRFSAERPEGSISTLTIQRTEQRDSAMYRCASSPGGGGDIQYFGAGTRLSVL.